These 28 T cell receptor beta chains came from one sample sequenced in a study of T cell responses to AZD1222 COVID-19 vaccine. Profiled with immunoSEQ multiplex PCR; TCRdb holds only in-frame clones, not every one. The repertoire consists of more than 120,000 clones, with around 90% occurring once and the leading ten covering 1.5% to 2%. The sequences come from peripheral blood, collected 28 days after the second AZD1222 dose. The receptors stem from an adult who received the AZD1222 COVID-19 vaccine.

The chain employs TRBV27 and TRBJ2-4; D may be TRBD1 (6 bases). From germline, CDR1 is MNHEY and CDR2 SMNVEV (reference sequence). The CDR3 totals 15 residues. Trimming pared 6 bases from V and 8 bases from J, leaving 20 bases between. CDR3 nucleotide sequence: TGTGCCAGCAGCCCAAGCCGACAGCCAGGGGACATTCAGTACTTC. This encodes CASSPSRQPGDIQYF.

J is TRBJ2-2 and V is TRBV25-1; TRBD2 might be the D (6 bases). The V end was cut by 7 bases, the J end by 2 bases, with 8 bases between. This CDR3 is 13 amino acids long. CDR1 is MGHDK, CDR2 SYGVNS, per germline. CDR3 amino acids: CASTGLNTGELFF. The CDR3 coding sequence is TGTGCCAGCACGGGACTTAACACCGGGGAGCTGTTTTTT.

The genes are TRBV6-1 and TRBJ2-7; 11 bases match TRBD2. The CDR3 spans 14 residues. Germline V gives CDR1 MNHNS, CDR2 SASEGT. V was pared by 6 bases and J by 4 bases, with 5 bases of the junction left unmatched. The CDR3 region is CASRPTSGEYEQYV. The CDR3 nucleotides read TGTGCCAGCAGACCGACTAGCGGGGAATACGAGCAGTACGTC.

V and J are TRBV30 and TRBJ1-5; no definite D call. Trimming cost V 0 bases and J 5 bases, with 14 bases left between them. This CDR3 has 15 amino acids. Germline assignment: CDR1 GTSNPN and CDR2 SVGIG (reference sequence). The CDR3 sequence is CAWSVGHSTYQPQHF. Here the CDR3 DNA reads TGTGCCTGGAGTGTGGGCCATAGCACTTATCAGCCCCAGCATTTT.

The chain links TRBV4-2 to TRBJ1-4, with D maybe TRBD1 (5 bases). The CDR3 consists of 15 residues. Germline V gene sequence: CDR1 LGHNA, CDR2 YNFKEQ. The V end was cut by 4 bases, the J end by 8 bases, with 17 bases between. CDR3 in amino acids: CASSPSRGLGEKLFF. The DNA of the CDR3 is TGTGCCAGCAGCCCGTCTCGGGGACTAGGGGAAAAACTGTTTTTT.

This chain connects TRBV7-6 to TRBJ2-6, with TRBD1 matching 7 bases. V was pared by 6 bases and J by 0 bases, with 11 bases of the junction left unmatched. The CDR3 length is 18 residues. Per the germline V gene, CDR1 is SGHVS and CDR2 is FNYEAQ. The DNA of the CDR3 is TGTGCCAGCAGTCCTAAGATCCCAGGGGGCTCTGGGGCCAACGTCCTGACTTTC. This gives the protein CASSPKIPGGSGANVLTF. Full variable domain (rest looked up from reference TRBV7-6 and TRBJ2-6): GAGVSQSPRYKVTKRGQDVALRCDPISGHVSLYWYRQALGQGPEFLTYFNYEAQQDKSGLPNDRFSAERPEGSISTLTIQRTEQRDSAMYRCASSPKIPGGSGANVLTFGAGSRLTVL.

This clone was recorded once. Here the CDR3 reads CATSDFRLAGDTGELFF. For the CDR3, the DNA is TGTGCCACCAGTGATTTTAGGCTAGCGGGAGACACCGGGGAGCTGTTTTTT. The rearrangement uses TRBV24-1 and TRBJ2-2; 10 bases align to TRBD2. From germline, CDR1 is KGHDR and CDR2 SFDVKD. This CDR3 has 17 amino acids. V lost 1 base to trimming and J lost 3 bases; unmatched junction nucleotides: 4.

This clone was observed a few times. The chain couples TRBV5-5 to TRBJ1-5; 7 positions agree with TRBD1. Germline V gene data show CDR1 as SGHKS and CDR2 as YYEKEE (reference sequence). The CDR3 covers 17 residues. Trimming cost V 5 bases and J 4 bases; bases outside gene matches: 15. DNA for the CDR3: TGTGCCAGCAGTGACAGGGCTACCTCGGGATGGAATCAGCCCCAGCATTTT. Translated, it gives CASSDRATSGWNQPQHF. Full variable domain (outside the CDR3, taken from reference TRBV5-5 and TRBJ1-5): DAGVTQSPTHLIKTRGQQVTLRCSPISGHKSVSWYQQVLGQGPQFIFQYYEKEERGRGNFPDRFSARQFPNYSSELNVNALLLGDSALYLCASSDRATSGWNQPQHFGDGTRLSIL.

The J gene is TRBJ2-1, the V gene TRBV7-2, with D possibly being TRBD2 (5 bases). This CDR3 has 14 amino acids. The germline V gene encodes CDR1 SGHTA and CDR2 FQGNSA. Trimming pared 0 bases from V and 7 bases from J, leaving 10 bases between. CDR3 in amino acids: CASSLAPSRNEQFF. The CDR3, as DNA: TGTGCCAGCAGCTTAGCCCCTAGCCGGAATGAGCAGTTCTTC.

The gene calls are TRBV5-1 and TRBJ1-1; D gene unclear. Trimming shortened V by 4 bases and J by 7 bases, and 23 bases separated the two germline ends. Germline V gene data show CDR1 as SGHRS and CDR2 as YFSETQ. The CDR3 runs 16 residues. DNA of the CDR3: TGCGCCAGCAGCCCGACGCTTGGGCGGACGAACGGTGAAGCTTTCTTT. It translates to CASSPTLGRTNGEAFF. Full variable domain (rest looked up from reference TRBV5-1 and TRBJ1-1): KAGVTQTPRYLIKTRGQQVTLSCSPISGHRSVSWYQQTPGQGLQFLFEYFSETQRNKGNFPGRFSGRQFSNSRSEMNVSTLELGDSALYLCASSPTLGRTNGEAFFGQGTRLTVV.

This chain uses TRBV7-9 with TRBJ2-1; no clear D gene. The germline gives CDR1 SEHNR, CDR2 FQNEAQ (reference sequence). The length of the CDR3 is 17 residues. Trimming pared 5 bases from V and 0 bases from J, leaving 17 bases between. CDR3 protein: CASSPRPRKSSYNEQFF. DNA for the CDR3: TGTGCCAGCAGCCCAAGGCCCCGAAAGAGCTCCTACAATGAGCAGTTCTTC. Supplemented by reference TRBV7-9 and TRBJ2-1, the full variable domain reads DTGVSQNPRHKITKRGQNVTFRCDPISEHNRLYWYRQTLGQGPEFLTYFQNEAQLEKSRLLSDRFSAERPKGSFSTLEIQRTEQGDSAMYLCASSPRPRKSSYNEQFFGPGTRLTVL.

In its sample, this clone was seen once. The rearrangement joins TRBV28 to TRBJ2-5, with 7 positions matching TRBD2. There are 16 residues in the CDR3. Germline CDR1 MDHEN, CDR2 SYDVKM. V was clipped by 3 bases and J by 3 bases; unmatched bases: 10. CDR3 DNA: TGTGCCAGCAGTTTCTCGGCGGGAGCTGGGAAAGAGACCCAGTACTTC. Translation: CASSFSAGAGKETQYF. The whole variable domain, filled in from reference TRBV28 and TRBJ2-5, reads DVKVTQSSRYLVKRTGEKVFLECVQDMDHENMFWYRQDPGLGLRLIYFSYDVKMKEKGDIPEGYSVSREKKERFSLILESASTNQTSMYLCASSFSAGAGKETQYFGPGTRLLVL.

This clone has only a few counts. The V and J genes are TRBV29-1 and TRBJ1-5; 7 bases map to TRBD1. This CDR3 is built from 15 residues. V dropped 6 bases and J dropped 0; count of bases not matched to a gene: 8. Germline loops: CDR1 SQVTM, CDR2 ANQGSEA. This CDR3 reads CSVIETGLSNQPQHF. The CDR3 coding sequence is TGCAGCGTAATCGAGACAGGGCTTAGCAATCAGCCCCAGCATTTT.

The gene calls are TRBV5-6 and TRBJ2-3; 7 bases align to TRBD2. Germline V gene lookup returns CDR1 SGHDT and CDR2 YYEEEE. V shed 4 bases and J 3 bases; nucleotides not matched to a gene: 8. The CDR3 loop spans 15 amino acids. The CDR3 region has the DNA TGTGCCAGCAGCCAACCGACGGGGGGAACAGATACGCAGTATTTT. Amino acid sequence: CASSQPTGGTDTQYF.

The rearrangement joins TRBV7-9 to TRBJ2-3; either TRBD1 or TRBD2 may supply D (5 bases each). V was shortened by 11 bases and J by 3 bases, with 18 bases between the two germline ends. Germline values: CDR1 SEHNR, CDR2 FQNEAQ (reference sequence). The CDR3 runs to 14 residues. CDR3 residues: CADSRDGGTDTQYF. DNA for the CDR3: TGTGCCGACTCCAGGGATGGGGGAACAGATACGCAGTATTTT. Based on the CDR3 plus reference TRBV7-9 and TRBJ2-3, the full variable domain is DTGVSQNPRHKITKRGQNVTFRCDPISEHNRLYWYRQTLGQGPEFLTYFQNEAQLEKSRLLSDRFSAERPKGSFSTLEIQRTEQGDSAMYLCADSRDGGTDTQYFGPGTRLTVL.

The V gene is TRBV5-6, the J gene TRBJ2-7; 7 bases fit TRBD2. Trimming took 0 bases from V and 3 from J; bases not matched to a gene: 3. The germline V gene encodes CDR1 SGHDT and CDR2 YYEEEE. This CDR3 has 14 amino acids. CDR3 DNA: TGTGCCAGCAGCTTGGCAACGGGGGGCTACGAGCAGTACGTC. Its protein is CASSLATGGYEQYV.

V gene TRBV28 combines with J gene TRBJ1-1; no firm D call. The V and J ends lost 2 bases and 6 bases respectively, with 13 bases between them. The germline CDR1 and CDR2 sequences are MDHEN and SYDVKM. The CDR3 is 14 residues long. This chain's CDR3 is CASSLPYGLPEAFF. The CDR3 DNA reads TGTGCCAGCAGTTTACCCTACGGACTACCTGAAGCTTTCTTT.

The CDR3: CAISRTVSGNTIYF. DNA of the CDR3: TGTGCCATCAGTCGGACGGTTTCTGGAAACACCATATATTTT. The chain is built from TRBV10-3 and TRBJ1-3; D is unclear. Germline CDR1 ENHRY, CDR2 SYGVKD. The CDR3 runs to 14 residues. The V and J ends lost 5 bases and 1 base respectively, with 9 bases between them.

This chain links TRBV9 with TRBJ1-4, with D perhaps TRBD1 (6 bases). Looked up from germline, CDR1 is SGDLS and CDR2 is YYNGEE. V was cut by 0 bases and J by 0 bases, with 12 bases left in between. This CDR3 comprises 17 residues. The CDR3 DNA reads TGTGCCAGCAGCGTAGAAGGGGGGATTGCAACTAATGAAAAACTGTTTTTT. Translated: CASSVEGGIATNEKLFF.

This chain uses TRBV28 with TRBJ2-3; D uncertain. Germline V gives CDR1 MDHEN, CDR2 SYDVKM. V was shortened by 7 bases and J by 0 bases, with 11 bases between the two germline ends. The CDR3 has 14 amino acids. This CDR3 reads CASTSPGSTDTQYF. For the CDR3, the DNA is TGTGCCAGCACCTCCCCCGGGAGCACAGATACGCAGTATTTT.

This clone was observed a single time. The J gene is TRBJ2-7, the V gene TRBV28; D may be TRBD1 (6 bases). V gave up 10 bases and J gave up 2 bases, with 15 bases separating them. This CDR3 comprises 13 residues. Germline lookup yields CDR1 MDHEN and CDR2 SYDVKM. The CDR3 sequence is CATGPTGPYEQYV. For the CDR3, the DNA is TGTGCCACCGGTCCAACAGGGCCCTACGAGCAGTACGTC.

The chain is built from TRBV5-1 and TRBJ2-5; TRBD1 aligns across 9 bases. V shed 2 bases and J 5 bases; nucleotides not matched to a gene: 4. The CDR3 length is 14 residues. Germline CDR1 SGHRS, CDR2 YFSETQ. This CDR3 is CASSLGTGWETQYF. The CDR3 nucleotides read TGCGCCAGCAGCTTAGGGACAGGGTGGGAGACCCAGTACTTC.

The chain carries TRBV10-3 and TRBJ2-5, with 10 bases fitting TRBD2. CDR3 length: 16 residues. J was trimmed by 2 bases and V by 7 bases; bases with no gene match: 10. The germline V gene has CDR1 ENHRY and CDR2 SYGVKD. CDR3 coding DNA: TGTGCCATCACCCGTGACCCTAGCGGGAGTCAAGAGACCCAGTACTTC. As protein: CAITRDPSGSQETQYF.

The J gene is TRBJ1-2, the V gene TRBV28, with D maybe TRBD1 (6 bases). The V gene's germline CDR1 is MDHEN and CDR2 SYDVKM. The V end lost 3 bases, the J end lost 4 bases, and 12 bases lay between the germline ends. The length of the CDR3 is 14 residues. CDR3: CASSLGGLTYGYTF. In DNA, the CDR3 is TGTGCCAGCAGTTTGGGGGGGCTTACCTATGGCTACACCTTC.

The V call is TRBV7-2, the J call TRBJ1-1, with a tentative D call TRBD1 (5 bases). Germline CDR1 reads SGHTA; CDR2 reads FQGNSA. Trimming shortened V by 5 bases and J by 0 bases, and 10 bases separated the two germline ends. The CDR3 is made up of 14 amino acids. CDR3 sequence reads: CASSLGTLNTEAFF. The CDR3 bases are TGTGCCAGCAGCCTCGGGACGCTGAACACTGAAGCTTTCTTT.

This clone was seen only once. Here the CDR3 DNA reads TGTGCCAGCACTGGACAGGGAAATTCACCCCTCCACTTT. Translation gives CASTGQGNSPLHF. The chain recombines TRBV6-6 with TRBJ1-6; 8 nucleotides match TRBD1. Looked up from germline, CDR1 is MNHNY and CDR2 is SVGAGI (reference sequence). There are 13 residues in the CDR3. Trimming cost V 7 bases and J 7 bases; bases outside gene matches: 3.

CDR3 in DNA: TGTGCCAGCAGGAGGGATCCAACTAATGAAAAACTGTTTTTT. Protein: CASRRDPTNEKLFF. This sequence joins TRBV6-5 and TRBJ1-4; D is unclear. The CDR3 has 14 residues. Trimming took 6 bases from V and 0 from J, leaving 8 bases between them. Per the germline V gene, CDR1 is MNHEY and CDR2 is SVGAGI.

V and J are TRBV10-3 and TRBJ2-1; 9 bases are a match to TRBD2. Per the germline V gene, CDR1 is ENHRY and CDR2 is SYGVKD. The CDR3 length is 18 residues. After removal of 0 bases from V and 7 bases from J, the junction contained 13 bases not matched to a gene. The CDR3 DNA is TGTGCCATCAGTGAGTCGGGCGGGGGAGCGGGAGGCCGTAATGAGCAGTTCTTC. As protein: CAISESGGGAGGRNEQFF.